This T cell receptor beta chain stems from a study of blood T cell repertoires in COVID-19. Across the whole study: The cDNA or gDNA used as material had been derived from T cells, B-cell-depleted T cells, or PBMCs.

In the authors' workflow: Amplification from reference gene primers served as the basis for estimated nucleated cell counts. TCRdb's copy holds only in-frame clones and misses some; the assay was immunoSEQ multiplex PCR. The D gene and trimming were derived from the DNA, and the V and J assignments and clone size from that table. The sample consists of about 270,000 clones, around 85% of them appearing once. This receptor was identified in a woman in her sixties or seventies with acute or convalescent COVID-19. The material sequenced was peripheral blood.

Here the CDR3 DNA reads TGTGCCAGTGGCTCTGAGGGGGTCGGTGGCTACACCTTC. It translates to CASGSEGVGGYTF. The V call is TRBV3-1 (or the pseudogene TRBV3-2), the J call TRBJ1-2; TRBD1 might be the D (6 bases). Trimming cost V 9 bases and J 7 bases, with 18 bases left between them. Germline CDR1 is LGHDT and CDR2 is YNNKEL (reference sequence). The CDR3 extends over 13 amino acids.